This T cell receptor beta chain was captured by sequencing in a study of regulatory T cells in long-lasting Graves disease. The time point was: newly diagnosed GD, antithyroid drugs for less than 3 months. There was RNA extracted from PBMCs, and the TCR library was made from it. The CDR3 loop spans 12 amino acids. Germline V gene data show CDR1 as MDHEN and CDR2 as SYDVKM. V lost 4 bases and J lost 3, with 7 bases in between. Whole-study results and caveats: Persistent patients shared more public clonotypes (roughly 2,800) than new patients (approximately 1,000).

With iRepertoire HTBI primers and Arm-PCR of CDR3 regions, TCR beta libraries were built. In TCRdb, the multiplex PCR reads were re-called with MiXCR into one record per CDR3 protein. The sample has 500,000 or so distinct CDR3 sequences; around 15% are singletons. Worth noting for this clonotype: Its antigen is as yet unknown. A much larger clone sits a single nucleotide away, making a read error possible.

The same sample was also used in a study of T cells in Graves' hyperthyroidism and ophthalmopathy. That source notes: A patient was excluded if there was uncontrolled infection, other autoimmune disease, pregnancy or lactation.

The gene calls are TRBV28 and TRBJ2-7, with D unclear. The source was peripheral blood mononuclear cells (PBMCs), collected at new diagnosis, from a patient treated with antithyroid drugs. The receptor was derived from a man between 40 and 49 years old with Graves disease. This CDR3 reads CASSYRFYEQYF. In nucleotides, the CDR3 is TGTGCCAGCAGTTACAGATTCTACGAGCAGTACTTC.